The clone carrying this TCR beta chain has ten or more counts. What it recognizes is unknown. This sample stems from a study of human T cells and chemical hapten exposure. General observations from the study: Expanded TCRs made up significantly more big CDR3 similarity clusters than controls did.

Documented time point: pre-sensitization, week 0. Specified treatment: therapeutic diphenylcyclopropenone sensitization with weekly scalp DPC. Individual cDNA molecules had unique molecular identifiers attached to them by the library. Study processing details: There were a median of around 97,000 TCRs per sample, with a range from about 23,224 to 690,600. TCRdb fed the RACE reads into MiXCR, producing one record per CDR3 protein. The authors' filters were not applied to this entry. Of around 95,000 distinct CDR3 sequences listed, more than 10% are singletons. V lost 0 bases and J 5 bases, leaving 17 bases between the germline ends. The germline CDR1 and CDR2 sequences are SGHRS and YFSETQ. The CDR3 contains 17 residues.

The TCR comes from a woman between 55 and 75 years old with alopecia areata. Some clones in this sample may be carry-over from other donors' samples. The chain combines TRBV5-1 with TRBJ2-2, with D possibly TRBD1 on 5 matching bases. Source: whole blood, taken in connection with sensitization to the hapten diphenylcyclopropenone (DPC). This chain's CDR3 is CASSLVVGQGKTGELFF. In nucleotides, the CDR3 is TGCGCCAGCAGCTTGGTTGTCGGGCAGGGAAAGACCGGGGAGCTGTTTTTT.